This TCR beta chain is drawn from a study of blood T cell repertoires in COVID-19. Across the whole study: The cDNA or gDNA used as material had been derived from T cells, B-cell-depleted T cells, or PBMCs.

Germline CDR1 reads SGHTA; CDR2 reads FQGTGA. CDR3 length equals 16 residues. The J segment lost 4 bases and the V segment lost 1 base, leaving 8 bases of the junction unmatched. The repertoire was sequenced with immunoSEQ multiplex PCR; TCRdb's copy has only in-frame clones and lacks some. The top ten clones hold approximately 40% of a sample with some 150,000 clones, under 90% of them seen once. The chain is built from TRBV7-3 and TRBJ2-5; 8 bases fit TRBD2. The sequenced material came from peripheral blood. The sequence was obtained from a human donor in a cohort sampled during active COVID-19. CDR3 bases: TGTGCCAGCAGCTTAAACGGCGGGGGGCGCAGAGAGACCCAGTACTTC. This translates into CASSLNGGGRRETQYF. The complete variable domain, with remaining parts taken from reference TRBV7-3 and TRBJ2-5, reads GAGVSQTPSNKVTEKGKYVELRCDPISGHTALYWYRQSLGQGPEFLIYFQGTGAADDSGLPNDRFFAVRPEGSVSTLKIQRTERGDSAVYLCASSLNGGGRRETQYFGPGTRLLVL.